This T cell receptor (beta chain) was profiled in a study of cytomegalovirus exposure and HLA in healthy donors listed by TCRdb under 2017. In the study overall: According to an earlier analysis of around 600 of the donors, about 180 million T cells yielded roughly 100 million unique TCR beta sequences and around 300 Gb of sequence data. To decide whether each TCR beta V gene segment behaved as functional or pseudogenic, an earlier analysis of 587 of the donors relied on high-throughput TCR beta sequencing. Besides the first cohort of approximately 710 subjects, a separate validation cohort made up of about 120 different subjects was used. Four to six DR-DQ haplotypes were handled as single units for association and clustering, since linkage in the cohort was strong. Every discovery cohort repertoire had been produced on one sequencing platform. To predict cytomegalovirus infection status, the study combined high-throughput TCR immunosequencing, statistical association of individual TCRs with disease status, and machine learning. The aim of the study was to test whether cataloging public T cell receptors could identify signatures of past pathogen exposure. Approximately 310 gigabases of sequencing data and tens of millions of unique TCR sequences were included in an early release covering about 620 HLA-typed donors. HLA typing included class I and class II loci at four-digit resolution. A later genetic analysis used genome-wide SNP genotypes for 398 of the 666 donors, treating that subset as a discovery cohort. In a later analysis, previously published TCR beta repertoires from hundreds of donors were re-analyzed and high-resolution HLA genotyping was added so that TCR occurrence patterns could be studied. Among roughly 370 genotyped donors of the cohort, an average of approximately 240,000 unique TCR beta nucleotide sequences were sequenced per donor, 15% to 20% of them non-productive. Of the roughly 400 genotyped donors, over 65% fell in the genetic ancestry cluster associated with self-reported Caucasian donors. Donor age, sex, ethnicity and CMV serostatus were compiled alongside the repertoire data. The T cell repertoires of some 670 subjects were profiled by immunosequencing and related to cytomegalovirus serostatus. The later analysis used no new phenotypic data to find candidate immune exposures, relying instead on TCR beta sequences and their occurrence across donors. The number of donors typed differed by locus, with 629-630 for A, B, C, DRB1 and DQB1, 522 for DQA1, under 610 for DPA1, and 472 for DPB1.

The cohort consisted of 650 to 700 healthy bone marrow donors. Cohort members were all nominally healthy when sampled, although unrecorded immune exposures were likely present. The donor tested CMV seropositive, placing the donor among the 289 seropositive members of the cohort. A peripheral blood sample was collected from each donor, and TCR beta sequencing was performed on peripheral blood mononuclear cells. Genomic DNA was extracted from the blood cell samples with the Qiagen DNeasy Blood Extraction Kit. V trim: 1 base; J trim: 0 bases; unmatched bases: 7. CDR1 SGHNT and CDR2 YYREEE are derived from the germline V gene (reference sequence). The CDR3 spans 17 residues, from the cysteine through the phenylalanine. The kept DNA is CDR3 alone, 51 bases in frame from the first base. With respect to this clone: What this receptor recognizes is not known. Base-call qualities are not available, and no considerably larger clone is one nucleotide away.

Study-wide conclusions, independent of this receptor: Compared with the roughly 600-donor mean, donors in an Asian-associated ancestry cluster had fewer N-insertions in productive TCRs, according to a later genetic analysis. This cohort had only TCR beta chains sequenced, and the lack of alpha or paired-chain data limited which features could be detected. Because counts were too low, seventeen rarely observed V segments, including chromosome 9 orphons, were excluded from the earlier analysis of a few hundred of the donors. In an earlier analysis of around 500 of the donors, most TCR beta V segments appeared in productive rearrangements about 87% or about 30% of the time, broadly matching IMGT annotations. In a later analysis, HLA-associated TCR beta chains showed more clonal expansion and lower generation probabilities than non-associated chains that were equally common. A cluster of highly shared sequence variants was judged likely to be a technical artifact of the sequencing pipeline. According to a later analysis, most CMV-associated TCR beta chains appeared to be HLA-restricted, and the HLA associations seemed to be driven largely by CMV exposure. V-gene and J-gene trimming of TCR beta chains was associated with a missense DCLRE1C variant in a later genetic analysis, and the association was replicated in an independent cohort. At a false discovery rate of 0.05, a later analysis linked 16,951 TCR beta sequences to specific HLA alleles. A total of roughly 160 TCR beta chains were listed by the study as associated with cytomegalovirus. Strong co-occurrence of HLA alleles, especially DR and DQ, made assigning TCR associations to individual alleles difficult. While some public TCRs were present in many individuals, most TCR sequences turned up only very rarely across donors. The only immune exposure information available for the cohort was CMV serostatus. Cytomegalovirus status was reported to be diagnosed by the classifier with high specificity and sensitivity in both the original and validation cohorts. It was suggested by the authors that the approach could potentially be generalized to other disease states and immunological phenotypes. Linkage disequilibrium might explain the correlated functional status among segregating V segments, but an unknown experimental factor could not be excluded. Because the 87-base-pair reads could not distinguish some IMGT-functional V segments, including TRBV6-2 and TRBV6-3, those segments were excluded. According to a later analysis, parvovirus B19, influenza, CMV and Epstein-Barr virus appeared linked to several top co-occurrence clusters. Sequencing depth was assumed to be roughly uniform across donors in the presence/absence analyses, though that assumption may not hold. In vitro tests confirmed that a few of the cytomegalovirus-associated TCR beta chains recognize cytomegalovirus antigens. A further reported finding was that TCR beta sequences accurately predicted the HLA-A and HLA-B alleles for most subjects in the first cohort. Because some donors lacked HLA typing at each locus, the association tests relied only on the typed subset. A later analysis found that TCR association rates varied across HLA loci, with DRB1 alleles showing the most associated TCRs and HLA-C alleles the fewest.

The method was the immunoSEQ multiplex PCR assay. A mixture of 60 forward primers for TCR Vbeta segments and 13 reverse primers for TCR Jbeta segments was used in the multiplex PCR. The CDR3 region of rearranged TCR beta genes was amplified from genomic DNA by a multiplex PCR assay. The amplified TCR beta libraries were sequenced on the Illumina HiSeq System as 87-base-pair reads. Processing in the source paper ran as follows. A later analysis tallied 75 million to 95 million unique TCR beta chains across the 666 repertoires, and approximately 9.9 million of those chains were shared by two or more donors. A nearest-neighbor algorithm error-corrected the raw reads and collapsed the reads into unique sequences, merging closely related sequences to remove PCR and sequencing errors. CDR3 sequences were aligned to IMGT reference sequences to assign V, D and J gene segments. For a sequence to be retained, a match of at least six nucleotides to both a V gene segment and a J gene segment was required. A rearrangement was called productive if the CDR3 had no stop codons and remained in frame with V and J, and every other rearrangement was called non-productive. CDR3 was defined by IMGT convention, running from the second conserved V-encoded cysteine to the conserved J-encoded phenylalanine. The earlier analysis of 587 of the donors excluded sequences that lacked an unambiguous match to a single V gene segment. An earlier analysis of some 500 of the donors classified V segments as functional when productive rearrangements were above 56.7% and as segregating when the standard deviation between donors was above 5%. To diagnose cytomegalovirus status from the catalog of TCR beta chain sequences, a statistical classification framework was built. V and J gene assignment, in a later analysis, came from comparing TCR nucleotide sequences with IMGT/GENE-DB human TR gene sequences. Using the TCRdist pipeline, a later analysis assigned CDR3 sequences along with most-parsimonious VDJ recombination scenarios. In a later analysis, each TCR beta chain was defined by its CDR3 amino acid sequence together with its V-gene family, and reads without a unique V-gene family were excluded. As a way to deal with suspected cross-contamination and a sequencing artifact, a later analysis dropped approximately 590 nucleotide sequences that were highly shared and had low generation probability. A later analysis calculated a clonal expansion index for each public chain from normalized within-repertoire ranks of inferred template counts. In a later analysis, generation probabilities were computed using a VDJ recombination model fitted to out-of-frame rearrangements, and the results were checked against IGoR. Hypergeometric tests were used in a later analysis to score TCR-TCR, TCR-HLA and TCR-CMV co-occurrence, with a repertoire-size bias correction applied to the TCR pairs. In a later analysis, false discovery rates were estimated by permuting HLA or CMV assignments 20 times. In a later analysis, co-occurring TCRs were grouped using DBSCAN, with TCRdist sequence similarity added in when clustering inside HLA-allele-positive subsets. Repertoires with fewer than 30,000 or more than 120,000 public chains, plus five repertoires with anomalous nucleotide sharing, were excluded from co-occurrence clustering. TCRdb obtained this table from immuneACCESS and retained in-frame rearrangements with V and J assigned. These tables miss some clones; where compared with another copy, unresolved V genes account for less than half of the shortfall, and the remainder is unexplained. V, J and clone size are those of that table, while D and trimming were read from the DNA. In this sample the table shows some 89,000 clones, approximately 81% of which occur a single time. Nearly 7.5% of the sample lies in the top ten.

The sample comprised PBMCs. The chain is encoded by TRBV5-4 joined to TRBJ1-3; 7 junctional bases match TRBD1. The TCR was taken from a man in his forties or fifties in good health and CMV-seropositive. The DNA sequence reads TGTGCCAGCAGCTTGACAGGGGAGAAGGTCTCTGGAAACACCATATATTTT. Its amino acids are CASSLTGEKVSGNTIYF. This CDR3, with the reference TRBV5-4 and TRBJ1-3 proteins standing in past its ends, gives the full variable domain ETGVTQSPTHLIKTRGQQVTLRCSSQSGHNTVSWYQQALGQGPQFIFQYYREEENGRGNFPPRFSGLQFPNYSSELNVNALELDDSALYLCASSLTGEKVSGNTIYFGEGSWLTVV.